This T cell receptor beta chain was observed in a study of cytomegalovirus exposure and HLA in healthy donors. General observations from the study: Confirmation was obtained in vitro that three CMV-associated chains are specific for CMV antigens. Certain indistinguishable V segments, among them TRBV6-2 and TRBV6-3, were excluded. In all likelihood, a cluster of highly shared sequence variants was a sequencing artifact.

Only a few counts were recorded for this clone. The antigen is unknown. PCR involved 60 Vbeta and 13 Jbeta primers. In the original processing: Counted up in a later analysis, unique TCR beta chains came to around 80 million, with around 11 million shared. Assay used: immunoSEQ multiplex PCR; TCRdb lists only in-frame clones, some missing. Clone size and V and J calls were adopted from that table, with D and trimming inferred from the DNA. The sample contains some 130,000 clones, more than 75% of which appear only once. Germline V gene lookup returns CDR1 SGHNT and CDR2 YENEEA. V was trimmed by 4 bases and J by 6 bases, leaving 12 bases between them. There are 13 residues in the CDR3.

Sequencing was performed on PBMCs. The source of this sequence is a male donor in good health and CMV-seronegative. This chain uses TRBV11-3 with TRBJ1-2; D is ambiguous. The CDR3 is CASSSRGRHGYTF. The CDR3 DNA is TGTGCCAGCAGCTCTCGGGGAAGGCATGGCTACACCTTC.